This TCR beta chain was sequenced in a study of T cell repertoires in cytomegalovirus infection. One entry per CDR3 protein, called by TCRdb with MiXCR from the reads. The sample has under 200,000 distinct CDR3 sequences; approximately 9.7% are singletons. The CDR3 extends over 16 amino acids. The germline gives CDR1 MGHDK, CDR2 SYGVNS. V was shortened by 1 base and J by 4 bases, with 14 bases between the two germline ends. The J gene is TRBJ1-3, the V gene TRBV25-1; D is unclear. The sequenced material came from PBMCs. The TCR sequence derives from a human donor in good health (CMV status not recorded). Some clones in this sample may be carry-over from other donors' samples. CDR3 nucleotide sequence: TGTGCCAGCAGTGAATCGGCGAAACCGGGAGGAAACACCATATATTTT. Translation gives CASSESAKPGGNTIYF.